The 3 T cell receptor beta chains in this list originate from one sample, sequenced in a study of T-cell reconstitution after alpha-beta-depleted transplantation in children. This sample's TCRbeta library carried unique molecular identifier barcodes. A single record per CDR3 protein comes from TCRdb applying MiXCR to the PCR reads. The sample contains around 440,000 distinct CDR3 sequences, around 15% of which appear only once. Sample: PBMCs, mostly from graft donor cells, taken 360 days after TCRalphabeta/CD19-depleted stem cell transplant. These receptor sequences come from a boy younger than two who had a stem cell transplant for Wiskott-Aldrich syndrome, so the T cells may come from the graft donor.

This clonotype was counted between two and nine times. The chain carries TRBV6-1 and TRBJ1-5, with TRBD1 as a possible D gene (6 bases). Between the trimmed V and J ends, which lost 6 bases and 6 bases, there was a span of 12 bases. Germline lookup yields CDR1 MNHNS and CDR2 SASEGT. This CDR3 is built from 13 residues. The CDR3 loop is CASRGGQFQPQHF. The CDR3 nucleotides read TGTGCCAGCAGGGGGGGGCAGTTTCAGCCCCAGCATTTT.

The rearrangement uses TRBV9 and TRBJ2-3, with D uncertain. Trimming took 5 bases from V and 2 from J, leaving 9 bases between them. The CDR3 is 13 amino acids. The germline V gene encodes CDR1 SGDLS and CDR2 YYNGEE. The CDR3 coding sequence is TGTGCCAGCAGTGGATACCCCACAGATACGCAGTATTTT. It is translated as CASSGYPTDTQYF.

This clonotype showed up just a few times. The gene calls are TRBV11-1 and TRBJ2-2; TRBD2 aligns across 13 bases. There are 18 residues in the CDR3. V shed 5 bases and J 2 bases; nucleotides not matched to a gene: 8. The germline V gene has CDR1 SGHAT and CDR2 FQDESV (reference sequence). The CDR3, as DNA: TGTGCCAGCAGCCCGCGACTAGCGGGAGGTCCAAACACCGGGGAGCTGTTTTTT. Translating gives CASSPRLAGGPNTGELFF.